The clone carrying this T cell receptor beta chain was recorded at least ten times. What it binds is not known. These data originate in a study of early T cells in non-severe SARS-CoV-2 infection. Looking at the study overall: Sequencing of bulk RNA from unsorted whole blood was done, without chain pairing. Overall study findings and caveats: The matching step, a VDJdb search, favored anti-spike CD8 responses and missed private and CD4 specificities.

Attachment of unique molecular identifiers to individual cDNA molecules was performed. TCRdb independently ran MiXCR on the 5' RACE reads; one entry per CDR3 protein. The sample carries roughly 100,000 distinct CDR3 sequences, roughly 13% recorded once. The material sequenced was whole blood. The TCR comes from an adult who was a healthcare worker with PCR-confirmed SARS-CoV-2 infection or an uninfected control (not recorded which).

DNA of the CDR3: TGTGCCAGCTCACGTCAAGGGGGACAAGTCCCTGAAGCTTTCTTT. It is translated as CASSRQGGQVPEAFF. The chain carries TRBV18 and TRBJ1-1; a possible D gene is TRBD1 (6 bases). Germline CDR1 is KGHSH and CDR2 is LQKENI. The CDR3 length is 15 residues. Trimming removed 4 bases at V and 6 bases at J, with 18 bases between. Combining the CDR3 with reference TRBV18 and TRBJ1-1 gives the whole variable domain NAGVMQNPRHLVRRRGQEARLRCSPMKGHSHVYWYRQLPEEGLKFMVYLQKENIIDESGMPKERFSAEFPKEGPSILRIQQVVRGDSAAYFCASSRQGGQVPEAFFGQGTRLTVV.